Following are 17 T cell receptor beta chains from one sample sequenced in a study of cytomegalovirus exposure and HLA in healthy donors. Researchers ran the PCR with 60 Vbeta and 13 Jbeta primers. Profiling relied on immunoSEQ multiplex PCR, and the TCRdb table lists in-frame clones only, not all of them. This table has roughly 100,000 clones, roughly 75% appearing once. Material for sequencing was PBMCs. The receptors shown here come from a man aged 35 to 55 in good health and CMV-seronegative.

The V call is TRBV4-1, the J call TRBJ1-2, with TRBD1 as a possible D gene (5 bases). V gave up 4 bases and J gave up 8 bases, with 14 bases separating them. Germline V lookup: CDR1 MGHRA, CDR2 YSYEKL. The CDR3 sequence is 13 residues long. CDR3 amino acids: CASSREDSTGYTF. Here the CDR3 DNA reads TGCGCCAGCAGCCGAGAAGACAGTACGGGCTACACCTTC.

This clone has more than one count but fewer than ten. The chain combines TRBV6-6 with TRBJ2-3, with 7 bases aligning to TRBD2. The CDR3 contains 16 residues. The J segment lost 0 bases and the V segment lost 6 bases, leaving 9 bases of the junction unmatched. Germline CDR1 reads MNHNY; CDR2 reads SVGAGI (reference sequence). CDR3 coding DNA: TGTGCCAGCAGCCTTCGTGGGGGGGGTAGCACAGATACGCAGTATTTT. Encoded protein: CASSLRGGGSTDTQYF.

The chain joins TRBV9 to TRBJ2-5; TRBD2 aligns across 8 bases. With 5 bases clipped from V and 0 bases from J, the junction kept 6 bases outside the gene matches. There are 15 residues in the CDR3. Germline loops: CDR1 SGDLS, CDR2 YYNGEE. The CDR3 DNA is TGTGCCAGCAGTCCAGCGGGGGAGAACCAAGAGACCCAGTACTTC. Its translation: CASSPAGENQETQYF.

The J gene is TRBJ2-5, the V gene TRBV6-1; possible D gene TRBD1, 6 bases. The J call may be incorrect, as the DNA end agrees better with TRBJ2-7. CDR1 is MNHNS, CDR2 SASEGT, per germline. The CDR3 covers 12 residues. CDR3 in amino acids: CASSDRSYEQYF. Written as DNA, the CDR3 is TGTGCCAGCAGCGACAGGTCCTACGAGCAGTACTTC.

The genes are TRBV11-2 and TRBJ2-7; 8 positions agree with TRBD2. Germline trimming cut 1 base from V and 4 bases from J; bases unmatched to any gene: 3. Germline loops: CDR1 SGHAT, CDR2 FQNNGV. The CDR3 has 14 amino acids. CDR3 bases: TGTGCCAGCAGCTTAGGTAGCGGGGTATACGAGCAGTACTTC. Residues: CASSLGSGVYEQYF.

The chain recombines TRBV10-1 with TRBJ2-7; 13 bases are shared with TRBD2. J gave up 3 bases and V 0 bases, and 2 bases lay outside the gene matches. The CDR3 totals 16 residues. Germline CDR1 reads WNHNN; CDR2 reads SYGVQD (reference sequence). CDR3 amino acids: CASSESRLAGGYEQYF. CDR3 nucleotides: TGCGCCAGCAGTGAGTCGAGACTAGCGGGAGGCTACGAGCAGTACTTC.

The chain uses TRBV10-1 and TRBJ2-1, with 8 bases aligning to TRBD2. Per the germline V gene, CDR1 is WNHNN and CDR2 is SYGVQD (reference sequence). This CDR3 region has 15 residues. The V gene end was trimmed by 5 bases and the J gene end by 9 bases; junction bases not matched to a gene: 12. CDR3 bases: TGCGCCAGCAGTAGTTCCAGCGGGGGATCGGGTGAGCAGTTCTTC. Translation: CASSSSSGGSGEQFF.

This clone turned up a few times. The chain recombines TRBV7-6 with TRBJ1-1; a possible D gene is TRBD1 (5 bases). The CDR3 spans 14 residues. The germline CDR1 and CDR2 sequences are SGHVS and FNYEAQ. V gave up 3 bases and J gave up 0 bases, with 8 bases separating them. In nucleotides, the CDR3 is TGTGCCAGCAGCTTGGCGGGGGTGAACACTGAAGCTTTCTTT. Its translation is CASSLAGVNTEAFF.

The gene calls are TRBV29-1 and TRBJ1-1, with 7 bases matching TRBD1. V lost 6 bases and J lost 4; bases outside the gene matches: 8. The length of the CDR3 is 13 residues. Germline assignment: CDR1 SQVTM and CDR2 ANQGSEA. The CDR3 spells CSVVSRGSTEAFF. CDR3 bases: TGCAGCGTCGTATCCAGGGGGAGCACTGAAGCTTTCTTT.

This clone was found a few times. The V call is TRBV10-2, the J call TRBJ1-6; 7 positions agree with TRBD1. The germline gives CDR1 WSHSY, CDR2 SAAADI. There are 17 residues in the CDR3. V shed 0 bases, J shed 9 bases, and the junction held 11 bases outside the gene matches. The DNA for the CDR3 is TGCGCCAGCAGTGAGTCACTGGCAGGGGGTTCTCCTTCACCCCTCCACTTT. Translating gives CASSESLAGGSPSPLHF.

This clone came up a few times. V usage is TRBV7-8 and J usage is TRBJ2-5, with 7 bases identical to TRBD2. CDR3 length: 16 amino acids. Per the germline V gene, CDR1 is SGHVS and CDR2 is FQNEAQ. J lost 5 bases, V lost 2 bases, and 11 bases had no gene match. CDR3 loop: CASSLWSGEDRETQYF. The DNA of the CDR3 is TGTGCCAGCAGCTTATGGAGCGGGGAGGATCGGGAGACCCAGTACTTC. The entire variable domain, with the rest obtained from reference TRBV7-8 and TRBJ2-5, is as follows: GAGVSQSPRYKVAKRGQDVALRCDPISGHVSLFWYQQALGQGPEFLTYFQNEAQLDKSGLPSDRFFAERPEGSVSTLKIQRTQQEDSAVYLCASSLWSGEDRETQYFGPGTRLLVL.

This clone was counted between two and nine times. The chain couples TRBV6-1 to TRBJ2-2, with D possibly matching TRBD1 (5 bases). The CDR3 sequence is 14 residues long. Trimming removed 2 bases from V and 8 bases from J, with 12 bases in between. Germline V CDR1 and CDR2: MNHNS, SASEGT. The CDR3, as DNA: TGTGCCAGCAGTGAATGGCAGGGTGCGGGGGAGCTGTTTTTT. This translates into CASSEWQGAGELFF.

V gene TRBV12-5 combines with J gene TRBJ1-1; D is perhaps TRBD1 (5 bases). Germline V lookup: CDR1 LGHNT, CDR2 FRNRAP. Trimming shortened V by 5 bases and J by 1 base, and 11 bases separated the two germline ends. The length of the CDR3 is 14 residues. CDR3 sequence: CASGTGGQNTEAFF. CDR3 nucleotide sequence: TGTGCTAGTGGTACCGGCGGACAGAACACTGAAGCTTTCTTT.

There are a few counts of this clone. The V call is TRBV10-1, the J call TRBJ1-5; no clear D. V lost 2 bases and J 10 bases, leaving 12 bases between the germline ends. Germline assignment: CDR1 WNHNN and CDR2 SYGVQD (reference sequence). The CDR3 spans 13 residues. The CDR3 bases are TGCGCCAGCAGTGAGCCCGGTCGTGGTCCCCAGCATTTT. Its translation is CASSEPGRGPQHF.

This clone was detected only a few times. CDR3 in DNA: TGTGCCAGCAGTACGGAGGTAGGCACTGAAGCTTTCTTT. The encoded protein is CASSTEVGTEAFF. V usage is TRBV6-6 and J usage is TRBJ1-1; D remains ambiguous. This CDR3 has 13 amino acids. Germline V gives CDR1 MNHNY, CDR2 SVGAGI (reference sequence). V was clipped by 5 bases and J by 4 bases, with 11 bases between them.

This chain joins TRBV6-5 and TRBJ1-2; D not certain. V lost 8 bases to trimming and J lost 8 bases, with 15 bases between them. The CDR3 has 12 amino acids. Germline CDR1 and CDR2: MNHEY and SVGAGI. The CDR3 sequence is CASSFPAGGYTF. The CDR3 DNA is TGTGCCAGCTCCTTCCCCGCGGGAGGCTACACCTTC.

This clone was picked up a small number of times. V and J are TRBV7-9 and TRBJ2-5, with D possibly being TRBD2 (6 bases). Trimming shortened V by 3 bases and J by 4 bases, and 9 bases separated the two germline ends. The length of the CDR3 is 13 residues. Germline values: CDR1 SEHNR, CDR2 FQNEAQ (reference sequence). The CDR3: CASSFQGGETQYF. The CDR3, as DNA: TGTGCCAGCAGCTTTCAGGGAGGAGAGACCCAGTACTTC.